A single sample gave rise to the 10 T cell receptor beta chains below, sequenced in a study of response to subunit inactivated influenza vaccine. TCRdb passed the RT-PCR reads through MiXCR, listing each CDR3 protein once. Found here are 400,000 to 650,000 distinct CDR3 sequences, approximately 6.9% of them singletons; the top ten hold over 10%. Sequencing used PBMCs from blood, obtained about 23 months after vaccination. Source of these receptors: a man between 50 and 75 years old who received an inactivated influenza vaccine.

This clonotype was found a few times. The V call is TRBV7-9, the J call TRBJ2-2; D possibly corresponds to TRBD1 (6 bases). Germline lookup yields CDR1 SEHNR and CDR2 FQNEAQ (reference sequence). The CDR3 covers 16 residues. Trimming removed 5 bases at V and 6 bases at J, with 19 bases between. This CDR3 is CASSPLQGIGSGELFF. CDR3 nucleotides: TGTGCCAGCAGCCCTTTACAGGGAATTGGTTCCGGGGAGCTGTTTTTT.

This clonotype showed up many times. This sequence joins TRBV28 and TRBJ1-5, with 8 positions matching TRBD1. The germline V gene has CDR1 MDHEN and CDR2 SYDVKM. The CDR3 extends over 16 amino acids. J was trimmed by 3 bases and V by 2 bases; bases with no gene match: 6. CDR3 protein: CASSLITGGFNQPQHF. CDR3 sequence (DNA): TGTGCCAGCAGTTTAATTACAGGGGGGTTCAATCAGCCCCAGCATTTT.

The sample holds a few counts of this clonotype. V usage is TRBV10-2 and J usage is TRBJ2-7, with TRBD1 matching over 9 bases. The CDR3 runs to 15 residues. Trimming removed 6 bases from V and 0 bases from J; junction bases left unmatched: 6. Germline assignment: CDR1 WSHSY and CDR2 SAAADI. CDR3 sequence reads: CASRQDRGSSYEQYF. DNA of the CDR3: TGCGCCAGCAGGCAGGACAGGGGATCCTCCTACGAGCAGTACTTC.

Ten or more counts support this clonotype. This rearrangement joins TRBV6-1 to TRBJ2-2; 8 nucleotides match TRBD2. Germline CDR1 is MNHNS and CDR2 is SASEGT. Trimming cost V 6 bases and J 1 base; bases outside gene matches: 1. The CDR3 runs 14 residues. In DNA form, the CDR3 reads TGTGCCAGCAGGAGCGGGAGGAACACCGGGGAGCTGTTTTTT. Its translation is CASRSGRNTGELFF.

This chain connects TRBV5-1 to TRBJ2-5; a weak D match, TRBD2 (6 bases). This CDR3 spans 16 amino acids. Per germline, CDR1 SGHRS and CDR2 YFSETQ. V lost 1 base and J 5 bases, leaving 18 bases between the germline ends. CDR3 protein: CASSLIGSGRAETQYF. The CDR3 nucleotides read TGCGCCAGCAGCTTGATCGGTAGCGGTAGAGCCGAGACCCAGTACTTC. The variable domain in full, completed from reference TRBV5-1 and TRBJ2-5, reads KAGVTQTPRYLIKTRGQQVTLSCSPISGHRSVSWYQQTPGQGLQFLFEYFSETQRNKGNFPGRFSGRQFSNSRSEMNVSTLELGDSALYLCASSLIGSGRAETQYFGPGTRLLVL.

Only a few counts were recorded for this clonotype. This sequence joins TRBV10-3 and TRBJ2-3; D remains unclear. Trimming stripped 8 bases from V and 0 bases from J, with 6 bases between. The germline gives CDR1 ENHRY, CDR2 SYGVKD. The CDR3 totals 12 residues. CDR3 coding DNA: TGTGCCATCGCACGCAGCACAGATACGCAGTATTTT. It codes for CAIARSTDTQYF.

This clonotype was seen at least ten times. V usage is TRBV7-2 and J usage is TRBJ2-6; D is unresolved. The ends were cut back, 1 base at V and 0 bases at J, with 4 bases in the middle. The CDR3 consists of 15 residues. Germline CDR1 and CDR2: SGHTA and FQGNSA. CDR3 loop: CASSLGNSGANVLTF. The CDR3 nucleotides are TGTGCCAGCAGCTTAGGGAACTCTGGGGCCAACGTCCTGACTTTC. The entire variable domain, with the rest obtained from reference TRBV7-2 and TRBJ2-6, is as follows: GAGVSQSPSNKVTEKGKDVELRCDPISGHTALYWYRQSLGQGLEFLIYFQGNSAPDKSGLPSDRFSAERTGGSVSTLTIQRTQQEDSAVYLCASSLGNSGANVLTFGAGSRLTVL.

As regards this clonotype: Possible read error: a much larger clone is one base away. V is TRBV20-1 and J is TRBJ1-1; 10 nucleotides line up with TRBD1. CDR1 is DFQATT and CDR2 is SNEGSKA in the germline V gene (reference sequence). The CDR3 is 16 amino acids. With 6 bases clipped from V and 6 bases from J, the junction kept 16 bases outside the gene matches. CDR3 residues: CSAPGQGFAPDSEAFF. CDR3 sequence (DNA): TGCAGTGCGCCGGGACAGGGGTTTGCCCCGGACTCTGAAGCTTTCTTT.

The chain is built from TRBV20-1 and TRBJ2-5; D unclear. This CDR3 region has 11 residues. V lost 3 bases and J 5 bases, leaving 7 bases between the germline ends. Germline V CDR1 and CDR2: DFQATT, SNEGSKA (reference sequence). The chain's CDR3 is CSASHGETQYF. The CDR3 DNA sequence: TGCAGTGCTAGTCACGGGGAGACCCAGTACTTC.

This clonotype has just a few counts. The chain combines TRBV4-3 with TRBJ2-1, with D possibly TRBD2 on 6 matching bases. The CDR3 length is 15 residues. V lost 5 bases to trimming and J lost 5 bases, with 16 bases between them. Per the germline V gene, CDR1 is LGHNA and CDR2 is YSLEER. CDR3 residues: CASSWLAQGDNEQFF. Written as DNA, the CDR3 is TGCGCCAGCAGCTGGCTAGCGCAGGGTGACAATGAGCAGTTCTTC.